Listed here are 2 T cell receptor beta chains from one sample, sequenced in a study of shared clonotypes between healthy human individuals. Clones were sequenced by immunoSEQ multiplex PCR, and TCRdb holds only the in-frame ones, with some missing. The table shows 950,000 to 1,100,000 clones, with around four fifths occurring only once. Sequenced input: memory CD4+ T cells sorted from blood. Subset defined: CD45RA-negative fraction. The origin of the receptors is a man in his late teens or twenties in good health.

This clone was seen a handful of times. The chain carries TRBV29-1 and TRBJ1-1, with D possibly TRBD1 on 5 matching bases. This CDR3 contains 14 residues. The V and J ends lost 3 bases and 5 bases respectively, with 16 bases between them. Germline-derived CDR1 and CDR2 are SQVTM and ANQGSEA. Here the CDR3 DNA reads TGCAGCGTTGACAGTCCTACTGGGGGGACTGAAGCTTTCTTT. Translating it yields CSVDSPTGGTEAFF.

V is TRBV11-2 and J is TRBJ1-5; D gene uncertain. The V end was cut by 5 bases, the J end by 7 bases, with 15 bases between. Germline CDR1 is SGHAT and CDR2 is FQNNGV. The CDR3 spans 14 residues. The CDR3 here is CASSPRSFRQPQHF. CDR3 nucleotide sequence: TGTGCCAGCAGCCCCAGGAGTTTCCGGCAGCCCCAGCATTTT.